These 10 T cell receptor beta chains were sequenced from one sample in a study of graft-versus-host responses after intestinal transplantation. Here immunoSEQ multiplex PCR was the method, and the copy in TCRdb shows in-frame clones only, minus some. The table includes some 13,000 clones, approximately 84% detected once. The sequenced sample was PBMCs, obtained after intestinal transplantation. Every receptor here comes from a human patient who received an intestinal transplant, so some T cells may come from the graft donor.

The chain has TRBV25-1 and TRBJ1-4; TRBD1 matches at 9 bases. This CDR3 has 15 residues. The V segment lost 4 bases and the J segment 5 bases; nucleotides outside the gene matches: 5. The germline gives CDR1 MGHDK, CDR2 SYGVNS. The CDR3 nucleotides read TGTGCCAGCAGTGGTACAGGGGGCGGGAATGAAAAACTGTTTTTT. It codes for CASSGTGGGNEKLFF.

The chain recombines TRBV30 with TRBJ2-7; weak D call: TRBD1 (7 bases). Germline V gene data show CDR1 as GTSNPN and CDR2 as SVGIG (reference sequence). The CDR3 contains 14 residues. V lost 5 bases to trimming and J lost 1 base, with 15 bases between them. CDR3 region: CAWDRGTASYEQYF. The CDR3 DNA reads TGTGCCTGGGACCGCGGGACAGCTTCCTACGAGCAGTACTTC.

The rearrangement joins TRBV6-4 to TRBJ2-1; TRBD1 matches 11 bases. V was clipped by 10 bases and J by 5 bases; unmatched bases: 10. The germline CDR1 and CDR2 sequences are MRHNA and SNTAGT. This CDR3 spans 15 amino acids. The CDR3 bases are TGTGCCACCGGCACCGGGACAGGGGGTCACAATGAGCAGTTCTTC. Translation: CATGTGTGGHNEQFF.

As for this clone: The germline gene is not matched at one end of the junction; a read error may be the cause. V and J are TRBV2 and TRBJ2-1; 14 positions match TRBD2. CDR1 SNHLY and CDR2 FYNNEI come from the germline V gene. This CDR3 region has 17 residues. The CDR3 loop reads CASSQGLAGARGNEQLF. The CDR3 DNA follows: TGTGCCAGCAGCCAGGGACTAGCGGGAGCGAGGGGGAATGAGCAGCTCTTC.

J is TRBJ1-5 and V is TRBV27; D gene ambiguous. Germline V gene sequence: CDR1 MNHEY, CDR2 SMNVEV (reference sequence). The CDR3 has 15 amino acids. Trimming took off 5 bases at V and 5 bases at J, with 16 bases between the two ends. The CDR3 sequence is CASSPPAARDQPQHF. The CDR3 nucleotides are TGTGCCAGCAGTCCCCCGGCAGCCCGGGATCAGCCCCAGCATTTT.

The V call is TRBV7-9, the J call TRBJ2-3; D remains ambiguous. The ends were cut back, 5 bases at V and 7 bases at J, with 10 bases in the middle. Germline V lookup: CDR1 SEHNR, CDR2 FQNEAQ (reference sequence). CDR3 length: 12 residues. The CDR3 loop is CASSPGPYTQYF. In DNA, the CDR3 is TGTGCCAGCAGCCCCGGCCCGTATACGCAGTATTTT. The variable domain in full, with the rest retrieved from reference TRBV7-9 and TRBJ2-3, is DTGVSQNPRHKITKRGQNVTFRCDPISEHNRLYWYRQTLGQGPEFLTYFQNEAQLEKSRLLSDRFSAERPKGSFSTLEIQRTEQGDSAMYLCASSPGPYTQYFGPGTRLTVL.

This clone counts as medium-sized. The V and J genes are TRBV9 and TRBJ2-5; no reliable D call. Germline-derived CDR1 and CDR2 are SGDLS and YYNGEE. V gave up 4 bases and J gave up 1 base, with 5 bases separating them. CDR3 length equals 12 residues. The CDR3 loop reads CASSPRQETQYF. The CDR3 bases are TGTGCCAGCAGCCCCCGCCAAGAGACCCAGTACTTC.

The genes are TRBV6-6 and TRBJ2-5, with TRBD2 matching over 9 bases. The germline gives CDR1 MNHNY, CDR2 SVGAGI (reference sequence). The V segment lost 0 bases and the J segment 7 bases; nucleotides outside the gene matches: 0. This CDR3 spans 13 amino acids. The CDR3 here is CASSYSAGGTQYF. The CDR3 bases are TGTGCCAGCAGTTACTCAGCGGGAGGGACCCAGTACTTC.

This chain uses TRBV11-1 with TRBJ1-3; D gene ambiguous. The CDR3 is 14 amino acids. The germline V and J ends were trimmed by 4 bases and 0 bases, with 7 bases remaining between them. Germline V lookup: CDR1 SGHAT, CDR2 FQDESV (reference sequence). DNA for the CDR3: TGTGCCAGCAGCTCTTGGGACTCTGGAAACACCATATATTTT. This gives the protein CASSSWDSGNTIYF.

V is TRBV4-2 and J is TRBJ2-1; D is uncertain. Trimming removed 1 base at V and 0 bases at J, with 22 bases between. CDR1 and CDR2 from the germline V gene are LGHNA and YNFKEQ. The CDR3 contains 20 residues. DNA of the CDR3: TGTGCCAGCAGCCAAGGTTGGTCAGCCGCCAGGTGGGACTCCTACAATGAGCAGTTCTTC. This codes for CASSQGWSAARWDSYNEQFF.